This T cell receptor (beta chain) was obtained from a study of T cells in Graves' hyperthyroidism and ophthalmopathy. The authors deemed Graves' hyperthyroidism stable absent ophthalmopathy progression within 18 months. In this sample, this clonotype turned up many times. Amplified TCR beta CDR3 regions derived from RNA transcripts. The HTBI primer set was used in a first-round RT-PCR of the TCR CDR3. MiXCR was run by TCRdb on the multiplex PCR reads, yielding one entry per CDR3 protein. The sample has 200,000 or so distinct CDR3 sequences, approximately 16% seen once; the top ten hold 53%. This CDR3 has 14 residues. Germline lookup yields CDR1 SGHRS and CDR2 YFSETQ. V was trimmed by 5 bases and J by 7 bases, leaving 18 bases between them.

What was sequenced was blood. This rearrangement joins TRBV5-1 to TRBJ1-2; D possibly corresponds to TRBD1 (5 bases). This clonotype was obtained from a woman in her forties or fifties with Graves' hyperthyroidism. This chain's CDR3 is CASRRTGQRSGYTF. CDR3 DNA sequence: TGCGCCAGCAGAAGAACAGGACAAAGGAGTGGCTACACCTTC. Full variable domain (missing parts from reference TRBV5-1 and TRBJ1-2): KAGVTQTPRYLIKTRGQQVTLSCSPISGHRSVSWYQQTPGQGLQFLFEYFSETQRNKGNFPGRFSGRQFSNSRSEMNVSTLELGDSALYLCASRRTGQRSGYTFGSGTRLTVV.